This section outlines one T cell receptor beta chain sequence together with its context. Germline loops: CDR1 GTSNPN, CDR2 SVGIG (reference sequence). The CDR3 is 13 amino acids. Trimming shortened V by 3 bases and J by 3 bases, and 11 bases separated the two germline ends. The data belong to a study of cytomegalovirus exposure and HLA in healthy donors. PCR employed 60 Vbeta and 13 Jbeta primers. The protocol was immunoSEQ multiplex PCR, while the TCRdb copy is restricted to in-frame clones and leaves out a portion. This sample carries 150,000 to 190,000 clones, approximately 82% of them seen once, and the ten largest clones take around 6.6%.

The source material was PBMCs. The J gene is TRBJ2-5, the V gene TRBV30, with D possibly matching TRBD2 (6 bases). The sequence was obtained from a woman between 45 and 60 years old in good health and CMV-seropositive. In DNA, the CDR3 is TGTGCCTGGAGCGGGGGTAGGGAAGAGACCCAGTACTTC. Translation gives CAWSGGREETQYF.